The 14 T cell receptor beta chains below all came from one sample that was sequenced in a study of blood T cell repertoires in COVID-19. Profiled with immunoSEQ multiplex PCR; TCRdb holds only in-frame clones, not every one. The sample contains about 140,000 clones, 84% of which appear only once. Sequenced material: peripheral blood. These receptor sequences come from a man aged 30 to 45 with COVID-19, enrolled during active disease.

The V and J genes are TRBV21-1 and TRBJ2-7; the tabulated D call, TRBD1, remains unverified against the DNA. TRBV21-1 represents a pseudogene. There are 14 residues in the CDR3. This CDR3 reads CASKPGDRSYEQYF. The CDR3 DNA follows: TGTGCCAGCAAACCCGGGGACAGGTCCTACGAGCAGTACTTC.

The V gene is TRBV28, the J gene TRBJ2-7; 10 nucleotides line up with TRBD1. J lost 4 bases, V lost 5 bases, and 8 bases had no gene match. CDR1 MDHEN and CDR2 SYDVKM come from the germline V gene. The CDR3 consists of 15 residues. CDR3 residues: CASSIPWDRGYEQYF. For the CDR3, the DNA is TGTGCCAGCAGTATACCGTGGGACAGGGGATACGAGCAGTACTTC. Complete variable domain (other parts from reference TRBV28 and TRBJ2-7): DVKVTQSSRYLVKRTGEKVFLECVQDMDHENMFWYRQDPGLGLRLIYFSYDVKMKEKGDIPEGYSVSREKKERFSLILESASTNQTSMYLCASSIPWDRGYEQYFGPGTRLTVT.

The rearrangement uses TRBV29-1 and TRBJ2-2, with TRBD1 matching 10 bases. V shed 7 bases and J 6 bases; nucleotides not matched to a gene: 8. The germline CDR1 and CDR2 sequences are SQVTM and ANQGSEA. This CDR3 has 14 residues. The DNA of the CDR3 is TGCAGCGCCCAAAGGGACAGGGGCTCCGGGGAGCTGTTTTTT. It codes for CSAQRDRGSGELFF.

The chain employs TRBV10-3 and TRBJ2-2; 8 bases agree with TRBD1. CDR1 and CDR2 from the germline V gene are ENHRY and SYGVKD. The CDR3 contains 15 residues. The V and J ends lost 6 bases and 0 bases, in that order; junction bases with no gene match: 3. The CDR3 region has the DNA TGTGCCATCAGGGGGACAGGTGCGAACACCGGGGAGCTGTTTTTT. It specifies CAIRGTGANTGELFF.

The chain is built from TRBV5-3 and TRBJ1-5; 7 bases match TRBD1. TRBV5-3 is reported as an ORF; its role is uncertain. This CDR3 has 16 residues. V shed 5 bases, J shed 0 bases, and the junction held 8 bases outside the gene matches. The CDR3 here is CARSLRQGVSNQPQHF. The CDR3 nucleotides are TGTGCCAGAAGTTTAAGACAGGGAGTTAGCAATCAGCCCCAGCATTTT.

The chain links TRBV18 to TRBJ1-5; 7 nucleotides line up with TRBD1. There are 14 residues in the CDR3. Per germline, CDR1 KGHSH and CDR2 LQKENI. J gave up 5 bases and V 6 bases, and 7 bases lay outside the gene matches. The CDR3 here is CASSSGRGDQPQHF. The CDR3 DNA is TGTGCCAGCTCCTCGGGCAGGGGGGATCAGCCCCAGCATTTT.

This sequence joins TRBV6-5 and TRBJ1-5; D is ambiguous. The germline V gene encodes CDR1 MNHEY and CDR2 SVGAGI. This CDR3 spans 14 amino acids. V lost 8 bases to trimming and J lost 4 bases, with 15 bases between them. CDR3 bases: TGTGCCAGCTCATCCCGTAGTCGAAATCAGCCCCAGCATTTT. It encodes CASSSRSRNQPQHF.

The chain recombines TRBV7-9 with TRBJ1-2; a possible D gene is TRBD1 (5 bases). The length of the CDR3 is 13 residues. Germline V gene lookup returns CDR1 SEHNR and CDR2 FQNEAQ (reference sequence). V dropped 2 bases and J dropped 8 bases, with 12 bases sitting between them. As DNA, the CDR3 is TGTGCCAGCAGCTTAAGCAGGGTTGAAGGCTACACCTTC. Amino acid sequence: CASSLSRVEGYTF.

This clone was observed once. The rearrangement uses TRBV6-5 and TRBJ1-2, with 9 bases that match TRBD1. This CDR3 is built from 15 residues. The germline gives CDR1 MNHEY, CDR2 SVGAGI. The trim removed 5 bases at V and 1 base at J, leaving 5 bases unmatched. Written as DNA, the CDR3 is TGTGCCAGCAGTCCCGGGACAGGGTTTAACTATGGCTACACCTTC. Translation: CASSPGTGFNYGYTF.

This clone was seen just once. The CDR3 region has the DNA TGTGCCAAAAAATTCCGACTAGCGGGAACCACAGATACGCAGTATTTT. It yields the protein CAKKFRLAGTTDTQYF. This chain links TRBV21-1 with TRBJ2-3; TRBD2 is the table's D call, not checked against the DNA. TRBV21-1 is tagged as a pseudogene. The CDR3 sequence is 16 residues long.

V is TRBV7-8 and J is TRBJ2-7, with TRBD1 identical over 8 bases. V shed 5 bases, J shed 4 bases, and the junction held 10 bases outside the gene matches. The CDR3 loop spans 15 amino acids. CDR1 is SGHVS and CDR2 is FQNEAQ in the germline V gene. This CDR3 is CASSQQQGVFYEQYF. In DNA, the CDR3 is TGTGCCAGCAGCCAACAACAGGGGGTATTTTACGAGCAGTACTTC.

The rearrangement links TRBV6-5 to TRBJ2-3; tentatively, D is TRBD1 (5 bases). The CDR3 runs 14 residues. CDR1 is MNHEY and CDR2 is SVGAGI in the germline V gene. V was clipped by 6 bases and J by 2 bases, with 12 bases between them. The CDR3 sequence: CASRRGRNTDTQYF. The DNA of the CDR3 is TGTGCCAGCAGAAGGGGCAGAAACACAGATACGCAGTATTTT.

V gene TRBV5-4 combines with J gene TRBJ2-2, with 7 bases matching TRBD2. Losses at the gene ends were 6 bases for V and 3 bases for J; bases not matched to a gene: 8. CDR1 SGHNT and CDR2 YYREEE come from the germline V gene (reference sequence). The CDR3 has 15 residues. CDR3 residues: CASTPGLADTGELFF. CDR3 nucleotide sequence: TGTGCCAGCACCCCCGGGCTAGCGGACACCGGGGAGCTGTTTTTT.

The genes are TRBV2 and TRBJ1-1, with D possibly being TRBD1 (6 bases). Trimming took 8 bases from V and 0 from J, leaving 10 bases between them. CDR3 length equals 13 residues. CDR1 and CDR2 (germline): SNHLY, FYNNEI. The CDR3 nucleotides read TGTGCCAGCCTTGGGACATTGAACACTGAAGCTTTCTTT. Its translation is CASLGTLNTEAFF. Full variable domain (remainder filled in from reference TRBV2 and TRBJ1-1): EPEVTQTPSHQVTQMGQEVILRCVPISNHLYFYWYRQILGQKVEFLVSFYNNEISEKSEIFDDQFSVERPDGSNFTLKIRSTKLEDSAMYFCASLGTLNTEAFFGQGTRLTVV.